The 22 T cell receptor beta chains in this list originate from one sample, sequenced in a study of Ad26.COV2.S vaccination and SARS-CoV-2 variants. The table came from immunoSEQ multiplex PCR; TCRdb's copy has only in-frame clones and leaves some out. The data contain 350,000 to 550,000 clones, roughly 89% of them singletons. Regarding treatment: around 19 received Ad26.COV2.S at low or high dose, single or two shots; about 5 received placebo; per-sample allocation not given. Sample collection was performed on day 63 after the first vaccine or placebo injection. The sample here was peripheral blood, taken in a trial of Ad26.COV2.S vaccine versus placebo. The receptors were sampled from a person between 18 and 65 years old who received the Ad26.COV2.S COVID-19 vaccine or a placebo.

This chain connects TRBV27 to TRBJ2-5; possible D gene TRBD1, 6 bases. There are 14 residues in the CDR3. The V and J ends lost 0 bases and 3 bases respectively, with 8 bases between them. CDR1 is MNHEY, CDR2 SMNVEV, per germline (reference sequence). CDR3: CASSLSAGEETQYF. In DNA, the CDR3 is TGTGCCAGCAGTTTATCGGCAGGGGAAGAGACCCAGTACTTC.

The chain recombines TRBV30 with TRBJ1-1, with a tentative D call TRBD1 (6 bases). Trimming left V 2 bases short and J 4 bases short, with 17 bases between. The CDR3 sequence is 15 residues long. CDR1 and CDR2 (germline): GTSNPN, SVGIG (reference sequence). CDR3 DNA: TGTGCCTGGAGTAATGACAGGTTCGGCGGCACTGAAGCTTTCTTT. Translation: CAWSNDRFGGTEAFF.

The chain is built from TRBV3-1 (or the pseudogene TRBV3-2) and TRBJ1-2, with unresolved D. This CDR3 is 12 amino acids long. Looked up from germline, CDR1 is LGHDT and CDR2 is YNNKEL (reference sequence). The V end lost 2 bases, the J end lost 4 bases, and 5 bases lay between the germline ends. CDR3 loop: CASSQTAYGYTF. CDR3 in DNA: TGTGCCAGCAGCCAAACGGCCTATGGCTACACCTTC.

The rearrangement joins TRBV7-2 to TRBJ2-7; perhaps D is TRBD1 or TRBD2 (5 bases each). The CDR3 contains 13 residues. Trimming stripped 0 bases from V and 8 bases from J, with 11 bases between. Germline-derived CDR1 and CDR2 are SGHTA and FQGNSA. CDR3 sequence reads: CASSLAIRDQQYF. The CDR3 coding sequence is TGTGCCAGCAGCTTAGCGATCCGGGACCAGCAGTACTTC.

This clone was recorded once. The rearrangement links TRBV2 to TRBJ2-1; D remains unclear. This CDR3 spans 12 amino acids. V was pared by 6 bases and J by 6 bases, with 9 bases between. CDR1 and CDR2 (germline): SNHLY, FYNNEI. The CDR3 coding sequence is TGTGCCAGCAGGTTGACAAGCAATGAGCAGTTCTTC. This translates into CASRLTSNEQFF.

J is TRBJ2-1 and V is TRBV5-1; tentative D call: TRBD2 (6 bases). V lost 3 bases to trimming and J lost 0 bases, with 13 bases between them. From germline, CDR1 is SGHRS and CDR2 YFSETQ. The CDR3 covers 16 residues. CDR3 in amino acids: CASSSLAVSSYNEQFF. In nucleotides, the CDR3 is TGCGCCAGCAGCTCCTTAGCGGTAAGCTCCTACAATGAGCAGTTCTTC. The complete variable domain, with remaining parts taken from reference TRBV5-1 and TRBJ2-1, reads KAGVTQTPRYLIKTRGQQVTLSCSPISGHRSVSWYQQTPGQGLQFLFEYFSETQRNKGNFPGRFSGRQFSNSRSEMNVSTLELGDSALYLCASSSLAVSSYNEQFFGPGTRLTVL.

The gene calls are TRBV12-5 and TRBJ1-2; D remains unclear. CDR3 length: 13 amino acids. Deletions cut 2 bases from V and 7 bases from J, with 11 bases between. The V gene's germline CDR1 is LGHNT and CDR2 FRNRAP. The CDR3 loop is CASGLMEIGGYTF. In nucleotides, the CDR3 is TGTGCTAGTGGTTTGATGGAAATTGGTGGCTACACCTTC.

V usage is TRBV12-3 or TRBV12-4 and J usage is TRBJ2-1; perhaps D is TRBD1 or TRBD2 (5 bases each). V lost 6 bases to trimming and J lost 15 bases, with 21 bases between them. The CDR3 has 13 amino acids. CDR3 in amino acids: CASSWGPQNGRFF. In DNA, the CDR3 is TGTGCCAGCAGCTGGGGACCCCAAAACGGTCGGTTCTTC.

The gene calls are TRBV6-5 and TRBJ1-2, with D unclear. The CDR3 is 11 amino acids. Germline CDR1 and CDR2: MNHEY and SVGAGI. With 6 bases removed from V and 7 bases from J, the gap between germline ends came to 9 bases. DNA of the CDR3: TGTGCCAGCAGACAGAATGGTGGCTACACCTTC. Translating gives CASRQNGGYTF.

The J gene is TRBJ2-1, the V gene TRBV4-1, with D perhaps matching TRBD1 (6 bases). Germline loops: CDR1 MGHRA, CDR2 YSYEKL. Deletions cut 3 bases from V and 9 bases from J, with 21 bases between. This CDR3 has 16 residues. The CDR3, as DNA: TGCGCCAGCAGCCAGAACAGGGATCGGGTTATAGCTGAGCAGTTCTTC. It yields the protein CASSQNRDRVIAEQFF.

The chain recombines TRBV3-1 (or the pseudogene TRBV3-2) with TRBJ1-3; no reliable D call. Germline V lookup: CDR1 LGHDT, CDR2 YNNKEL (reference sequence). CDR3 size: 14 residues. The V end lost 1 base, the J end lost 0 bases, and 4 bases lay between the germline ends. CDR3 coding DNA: TGTGCCAGCAGCCAAGGCCCCTCTGGAAACACCATATATTTT. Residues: CASSQGPSGNTIYF.

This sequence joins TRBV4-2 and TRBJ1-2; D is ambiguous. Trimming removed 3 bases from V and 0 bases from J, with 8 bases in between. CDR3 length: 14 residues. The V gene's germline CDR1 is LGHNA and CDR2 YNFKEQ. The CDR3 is CASSQLEANYGYTF. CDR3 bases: TGTGCCAGCAGCCAGTTGGAAGCTAACTATGGCTACACCTTC.

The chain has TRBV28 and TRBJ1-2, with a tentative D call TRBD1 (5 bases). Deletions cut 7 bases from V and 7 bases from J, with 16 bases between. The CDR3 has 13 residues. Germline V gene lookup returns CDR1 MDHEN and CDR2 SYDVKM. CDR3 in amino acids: CASNLRVRSGYTF. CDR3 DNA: TGTGCCAGCAACCTCAGGGTTCGGAGTGGCTACACCTTC.

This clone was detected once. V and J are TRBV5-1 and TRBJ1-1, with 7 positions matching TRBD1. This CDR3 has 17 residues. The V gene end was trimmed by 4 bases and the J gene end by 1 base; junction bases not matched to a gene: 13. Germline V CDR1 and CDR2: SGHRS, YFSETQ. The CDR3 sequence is CASSVINSGQTNTEAFF. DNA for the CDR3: TGCGCCAGCAGCGTGATCAACTCGGGACAGACGAACACTGAAGCTTTCTTT.

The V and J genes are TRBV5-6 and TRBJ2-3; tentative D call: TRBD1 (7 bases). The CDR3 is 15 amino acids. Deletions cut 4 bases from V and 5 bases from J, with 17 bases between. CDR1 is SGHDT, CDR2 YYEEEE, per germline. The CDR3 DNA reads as TGTGCCAGCAGCCGAACCAGGGGGGCGGGAGATACGCAGTATTTT. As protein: CASSRTRGAGDTQYF.

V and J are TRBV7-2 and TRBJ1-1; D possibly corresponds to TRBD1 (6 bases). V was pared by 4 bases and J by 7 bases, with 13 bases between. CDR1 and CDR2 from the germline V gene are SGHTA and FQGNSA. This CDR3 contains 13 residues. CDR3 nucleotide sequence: TGTGCCAGCAGCTCCAGGGGACGGGGTGAAGCTTTCTTT. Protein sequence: CASSSRGRGEAFF.

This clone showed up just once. CDR3 sequence: CASSLVGLDNYGYTF. DNA for the CDR3: TGTGCCAGCAGTTTAGTAGGGTTAGATAACTATGGCTACACCTTC. The chain links TRBV28 to TRBJ1-2, with unresolved D. The V gene lost 2 bases and the J gene lost 1 base, with 11 bases spanning the gap. In germline, CDR1 is MDHEN, CDR2 SYDVKM. The CDR3 loop spans 15 amino acids.

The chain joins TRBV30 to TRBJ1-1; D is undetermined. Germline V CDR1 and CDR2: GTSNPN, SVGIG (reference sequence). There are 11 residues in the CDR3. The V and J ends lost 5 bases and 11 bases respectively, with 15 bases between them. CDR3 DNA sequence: TGTGCCTGGCTCTGGTCTGCTGGGGCTTTCTTT. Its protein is CAWLWSAGAFF.

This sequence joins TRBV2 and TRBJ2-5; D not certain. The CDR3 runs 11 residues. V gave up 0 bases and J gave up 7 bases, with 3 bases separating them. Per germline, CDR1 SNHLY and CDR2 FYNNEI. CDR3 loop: CASSEAGTQYF. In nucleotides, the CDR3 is TGTGCCAGCAGTGAAGCTGGGACCCAGTACTTC.

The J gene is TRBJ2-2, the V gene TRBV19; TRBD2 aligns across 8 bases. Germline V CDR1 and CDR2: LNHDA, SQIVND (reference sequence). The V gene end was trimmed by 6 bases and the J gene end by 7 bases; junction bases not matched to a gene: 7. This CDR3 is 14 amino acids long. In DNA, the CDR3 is TGTGCCAGTAGCCTCAGCGGGAGTGGCGGGGAGCTGTTTTTT. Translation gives CASSLSGSGGELFF.

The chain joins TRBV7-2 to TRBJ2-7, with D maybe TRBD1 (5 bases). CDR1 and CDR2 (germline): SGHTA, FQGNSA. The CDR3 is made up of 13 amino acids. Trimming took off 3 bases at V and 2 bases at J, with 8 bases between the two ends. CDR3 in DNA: TGTGCCAGCAGCTTTTCAGGGACCTACGAGCAGTACTTC. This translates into CASSFSGTYEQYF.

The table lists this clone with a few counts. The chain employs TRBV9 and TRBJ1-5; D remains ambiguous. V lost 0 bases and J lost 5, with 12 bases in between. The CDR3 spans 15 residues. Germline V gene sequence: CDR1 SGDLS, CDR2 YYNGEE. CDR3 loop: CASSVDPREDQPQHF. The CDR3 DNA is TGTGCCAGCAGCGTAGATCCGAGGGAGGATCAGCCCCAGCATTTT.